This TCR beta chain comes out of a study of human T cells and chemical hapten exposure. The CDR3 totals 16 residues. Germline-derived CDR1 and CDR2 are MNHEY and SMNVEV (reference sequence). Germline trimming cut 5 bases from V and 7 bases from J; bases unmatched to any gene: 11. Unfractionated whole blood served as the source for total RNA extraction. The library tagged individual cDNA molecules with unique molecular identifiers. TCRdb redid the calling of the 5' RACE reads with MiXCR, one entry per CDR3 protein. The sample includes around 100,000 distinct CDR3 sequences, roughly a fifth of them seen just once.

The chain links TRBV27 to TRBJ2-1; TRBD2 aligns across 10 bases. The source of this sequence is a human donor in good health. This CDR3 reads CASSPQAGGPRNEQFF. Here the CDR3 DNA reads TGTGCCAGCAGTCCCCAAGCGGGAGGGCCGAGGAATGAGCAGTTCTTC.